The 27 T cell receptor beta chains below were found in one sample sequenced in a study of identifying expanded T cells in peripheral blood. Assay: immunoSEQ multiplex PCR; the TCRdb copy retains only in-frame clones and omits some. The sample includes around 66,000 clones, more than 70% of them seen just once. Sequences were obtained from blood. Receptors originate from a person between 18 and 75 years old in good health.

The rearrangement joins TRBV28 to TRBJ2-6; D not resolved. This CDR3 contains 14 residues. Trimming removed 2 bases from V and 4 bases from J, with 6 bases in between. In germline, CDR1 is MDHEN, CDR2 SYDVKM. Here the CDR3 DNA reads TGTGCCAGCAGTTTACCCCCGGGGGCCAACGTCCTGACTTTC. It yields the protein CASSLPPGANVLTF.

The chain employs TRBV30 and TRBJ2-7; TRBD1 agrees at 10 bases. In germline, CDR1 is GTSNPN, CDR2 SVGIG (reference sequence). V dropped 4 bases and J dropped 5; count of bases not matched to a gene: 5. CDR3 length: 13 amino acids. CDR3: CAWNPTGGHEQYF. The CDR3 bases are TGTGCCTGGAACCCGACAGGGGGCCACGAGCAGTACTTC. Combining the CDR3 with reference TRBV30 and TRBJ2-7 gives the whole variable domain SQTIHQWPATLVQPVGSPLSLECTVEGTSNPNLYWYRQAAGRGLQLLFYSVGIGQISSEVPQNLSASRPQDRQFILSSKKLLLSDSGFYLCAWNPTGGHEQYFGPGTRLTVT.

V gene TRBV5-4 combines with J gene TRBJ1-6; 7 bases line up with TRBD1. V dropped 6 bases and J dropped 9; count of bases not matched to a gene: 12. Looked up from germline, CDR1 is SGHNT and CDR2 is YYREEE (reference sequence). CDR3 length: 15 residues. CDR3 nucleotides: TGTGCCAGCACCCACGGGACAGAGGAAAGTTCACCCCTCCACTTT. It translates to CASTHGTEESSPLHF.

The chain carries TRBV4-1 and TRBJ2-5; TRBD1 is a possible D gene (6 bases). The CDR3 contains 17 residues. Germline values: CDR1 MGHRA, CDR2 YSYEKL. V shed 0 bases and J shed 4 bases, with 18 bases lying between them. CDR3 loop: CASSQDWQGKGGETQYF. The CDR3 DNA reads as TGCGCCAGCAGCCAAGATTGGCAGGGGAAAGGGGGAGAGACCCAGTACTTC.

The chain uses TRBV25-1 and TRBJ2-7; TRBD1 matches 10 bases. This CDR3 contains 13 residues. V lost 4 bases to trimming and J lost 6 bases; unmatched junction nucleotides: 3. CDR1 and CDR2 (germline): MGHDK, SYGVNS. The CDR3 loop reads CASSVGTGVEQYF. CDR3 in DNA: TGTGCCAGCAGTGTTGGGACAGGGGTCGAGCAGTACTTC.

V usage is TRBV4-3 and J usage is TRBJ2-2; 8 bases line up with TRBD1. The length of the CDR3 is 15 residues. V gave up 4 bases and J gave up 1 base; unmatched junction bases: 2. Per the germline V gene, CDR1 is LGHNA and CDR2 is YSLEER. The CDR3 loop is CASSLGTGNTGELFF. In nucleotides, the CDR3 is TGCGCCAGCAGCCTGGGGACAGGGAACACCGGGGAGCTGTTTTTT.

The chain is built from TRBV28 and TRBJ2-7; TRBD1 agrees at 7 bases. Germline V CDR1 and CDR2: MDHEN, SYDVKM. J was trimmed by 6 bases and V by 4 bases; bases with no gene match: 6. CDR3 length: 13 residues. The CDR3 loop is CASSSPDRREQYF. In nucleotides, the CDR3 is TGTGCCAGCAGTTCCCCGGACAGGCGCGAGCAGTACTTC.

V is TRBV7-9 and J is TRBJ2-2; 8 bases are shared with TRBD2. The CDR3 is 17 residues long. The junction had 5 bases not matched to a gene; V was cut back by 2 bases and J by 0 bases. Germline values: CDR1 SEHNR, CDR2 FQNEAQ (reference sequence). Here the CDR3 reads CASSLIGGRSNTGELFF. Here the CDR3 DNA reads TGTGCCAGCAGCTTAATAGGCGGGAGGTCGAACACCGGGGAGCTGTTTTTT.

The chain has TRBV6-6 and TRBJ1-5, with D hard to call. The CDR3 consists of 15 residues. The V end was cut by 2 bases, the J end by 6 bases, with 14 bases between. CDR1 is MNHNY and CDR2 is SVGAGI in the germline V gene (reference sequence). CDR3 sequence: CASSYGEGGGQPQHF. CDR3 nucleotide sequence: TGTGCCAGCAGTTACGGAGAAGGTGGTGGTCAGCCCCAGCATTTT.

The chain links TRBV4-1 to TRBJ2-7; TRBD2 agrees at 7 bases. Unmatched junction bases numbered 8, after V lost 3 bases and J lost 3 bases. The CDR3 contains 15 residues. Germline V lookup: CDR1 MGHRA, CDR2 YSYEKL. The CDR3 region is CASSHTGTGGYEQYF. For the CDR3, the DNA is TGCGCCAGCAGCCATACAGGTACGGGGGGCTACGAGCAGTACTTC.

This chain joins TRBV19 and TRBJ2-3; D is uncertain. CDR3 size: 12 residues. Germline CDR1 and CDR2: LNHDA and SQIVND (reference sequence). The V end lost 10 bases, the J end lost 6 bases, and 14 bases lay between the germline ends. The chain's CDR3 is CATKALGDTQYF. The CDR3 nucleotides are TGTGCCACCAAGGCCTTGGGGGATACGCAGTATTTT.

The rearrangement joins TRBV5-8 to TRBJ1-2; TRBD1 aligns across 8 bases. Trimming took 4 bases from V and 3 from J; bases not matched to a gene: 5. Germline V gives CDR1 SGHTS, CDR2 YDEGEE. CDR3 length: 14 residues. The CDR3 sequence is CASSVLTGDYGYTF. CDR3 DNA sequence: TGTGCCAGCAGCGTCTTGACAGGGGACTATGGCTACACCTTC.

V is TRBV2 and J is TRBJ2-1; D might be TRBD2 (5 bases). Trimming removed 6 bases at V and 10 bases at J, with 13 bases between. Germline V gene sequence: CDR1 SNHLY, CDR2 FYNNEI. The CDR3 has 12 amino acids. CDR3 sequence: CASSFSGGEQFF. The DNA for the CDR3 is TGTGCCAGCAGCTTCAGCGGCGGCGAGCAGTTCTTC.

Here the CDR3 DNA reads TGTGCCAGCAGTGAAGCTCTAGGGGAGGGTGAGCAGTTCTTC. This sequence encodes CASSEALGEGEQFF. This chain connects TRBV2 to TRBJ2-1; 7 positions match TRBD2. Germline CDR1 is SNHLY and CDR2 is FYNNEI. This CDR3 is built from 14 residues. V shed 0 bases and J 9 bases; nucleotides not matched to a gene: 5.

This clone was recorded a few times. The V gene is TRBV7-8, the J gene TRBJ2-7; 9 nucleotides line up with TRBD1. CDR1 and CDR2 (germline): SGHVS, FQNEAQ. This CDR3 is 14 amino acids long. J lost 6 bases, V lost 4 bases, and 7 bases had no gene match. CDR3 sequence: CASSSGTGSSEQYF. The DNA of the CDR3 is TGTGCCAGCAGCTCGGGGACAGGGAGTTCCGAGCAGTACTTC.

The rearrangement joins TRBV30 to TRBJ2-5; D is unclear. The V gene lost 5 bases and the J gene lost 2 bases, with 3 bases spanning the gap. The CDR3 loop spans 10 amino acids. The germline gives CDR1 GTSNPN, CDR2 SVGIG (reference sequence). CDR3 region: CAWGQETQYF. In DNA form, the CDR3 reads TGTGCCTGGGGTCAAGAGACCCAGTACTTC.

The rearrangement joins TRBV27 to TRBJ2-3; D tentatively reads TRBD1 or TRBD2 (5 bases each). Trimming shortened V by 3 bases and J by 4 bases, and 17 bases separated the two germline ends. Germline V gene sequence: CDR1 MNHEY, CDR2 SMNVEV (reference sequence). CDR3 length: 16 amino acids. The CDR3 is CASSFGTSPRADTQYF. The CDR3 DNA reads as TGTGCCAGCAGTTTCGGGACCTCACCGAGGGCAGATACGCAGTATTTT.

V gene TRBV7-9 combines with J gene TRBJ2-3; D is ambiguous. The CDR3 covers 13 residues. Trimming took 2 bases from V and 3 from J, leaving 6 bases between them. The germline gives CDR1 SEHNR, CDR2 FQNEAQ (reference sequence). The CDR3 loop is CASSLIGTDTQYF. CDR3 DNA sequence: TGTGCCAGCAGCTTAATCGGTACAGATACGCAGTATTTT.

This chain connects TRBV6-1 to TRBJ2-5; 8 positions match TRBD1. Germline CDR1 reads MNHNS; CDR2 reads SASEGT. The CDR3 consists of 13 residues. With V trimmed by 6 bases and J by 5 bases, 5 bases remained unmatched. The CDR3 DNA reads TGTGCCAGCAGCCCGGACAGGGCGGAGACCCAGTACTTC. Translating gives CASSPDRAETQYF.

The chain links TRBV6-4 to TRBJ2-3, with D possibly being TRBD2 (6 bases). Germline-derived CDR1 and CDR2 are MRHNA and SNTAGT. V shed 0 bases and J shed 1 base, with 11 bases lying between them. The CDR3 is 16 residues long. Here the CDR3 DNA reads TGTGCCAGCAGTGACTCGGTGGGGGGAGGCACAGATACGCAGTATTTT. The encoded protein is CASSDSVGGGTDTQYF.

This chain joins TRBV4-1 and TRBJ2-7, with no clear D. Trimming stripped 2 bases from V and 1 base from J, with 9 bases between. The CDR3 spans 14 residues. The V gene's germline CDR1 is MGHRA and CDR2 YSYEKL. DNA for the CDR3: TGCGCCAGCAGCCAAAAGGACGGGTCCTACGAGCAGTACTTC. Amino acid sequence: CASSQKDGSYEQYF.

This chain joins TRBV9 and TRBJ2-3; D remains unclear. Germline CDR1 SGDLS, CDR2 YYNGEE. Trimming removed 0 bases from V and 0 bases from J, with 11 bases in between. This CDR3 is 16 amino acids long. As DNA, the CDR3 is TGTGCCAGCAGCGTAGGTAGCAGAACTAGCACAGATACGCAGTATTTT. This translates into CASSVGSRTSTDTQYF.

The chain combines TRBV28 with TRBJ2-1; D gene ambiguous. This CDR3 has 14 amino acids. Per germline, CDR1 MDHEN and CDR2 SYDVKM. The V and J ends lost 10 bases and 0 bases respectively, with 13 bases between them. In DNA form, the CDR3 reads TGTGCCACTCGATCTCCGAGCTCCTACAATGAGCAGTTCTTC. Translation: CATRSPSSYNEQFF.

The chain links TRBV2 to TRBJ1-1; 8 bases are shared with TRBD1. Germline V gene lookup returns CDR1 SNHLY and CDR2 FYNNEI. V gave up 5 bases and J gave up 1 base; unmatched junction bases: 3. The CDR3 runs to 14 residues. CDR3 sequence (DNA): TGTGCCAGCAGTCCCGGGACAGGGAACACTGAAGCTTTCTTT. It translates to CASSPGTGNTEAFF.

The chain has TRBV19 and TRBJ1-4, with 9 bases matching TRBD1. V dropped 7 bases and J dropped 3; count of bases not matched to a gene: 18. The CDR3 sequence is 19 residues long. Germline V gene lookup returns CDR1 LNHDA and CDR2 SQIVND (reference sequence). The CDR3 loop is CASMGLQRGQGPSNEKLFF. CDR3 DNA sequence: TGTGCCAGTATGGGACTTCAGAGGGGACAGGGTCCCTCTAATGAAAAACTGTTTTTT.

The J gene is TRBJ2-7, the V gene TRBV6-5; 8 bases align to TRBD1. The CDR3 runs 12 residues. CDR1 and CDR2 from the germline V gene are MNHEY and SVGAGI. J was trimmed by 7 bases and V by 6 bases; bases with no gene match: 5. The DNA for the CDR3 is TGTGCCAGCAGGCAGGGGGCTCGAGAGCAGTACTTC. This translates into CASRQGAREQYF.

The V and J genes are TRBV29-1 and TRBJ2-1, with 13 bases matching TRBD2. V dropped 5 bases and J dropped 4; count of bases not matched to a gene: 5. The CDR3 totals 15 residues. Germline V gives CDR1 SQVTM, CDR2 ANQGSEA. CDR3 loop: CSVLPGLAGYNEQFF. The DNA for the CDR3 is TGCAGCGTTCTACCGGGACTAGCGGGGTACAATGAGCAGTTCTTC.